The next 12 T cell receptor delta chains were all read from a single sample in a study of γδ T cells in repeated Plasmodium falciparum infection. Gammadelta T cells were flow-sorted from PBMC into Vgamma9/Vdelta2+ and Vdelta2-negative populations for bulk analysis. TCRdb ran CATT on the multiplex PCR reads. The profile shows tens of thousands of delta-chain clones, 0.98% of them singletons. The sequencing input was gamma-delta T cells from blood. The receptors were gathered from a pool of human donors (malaria-infected and uninfected, not separated).

A note on this clone: TCRdb has a much larger clone's protein, which differs at residue 5 from the translation of this DNA, likely because of a read error; what is shown is the protein translated from the DNA. The rearrangement uses TRDV2 and TRDJ1, with D hard to call. The J gene, absent from TCRdb, was called here by matching the DNA to germline. Germline V gene data show CDR1 as GEAIGNYY and CDR2 as EKD. The CDR3 totals 14 residues. Trimming took off 2 bases at V and 10 bases at J, with 19 bases between the two ends. This CDR3 reads CACDIPFVVGVLIF. The CDR3, as DNA: TGTGCCTGTGACATCCCTTTTGTAGTTGGCGTACTCATCTTT.

This clone has a handful of counts. TCRdb's listed protein matches a much larger clone and diverges from this DNA's translation at residue 7, likely through a read error; the protein shown comes from the DNA. V and J are TRDV1 and TRDJ1, with 12 bases matching TRDD3. Germline CDR1 and CDR2: TSWWSYY and QGS. With 2 bases clipped from V and 11 bases from J, the junction kept 21 bases outside the gene matches. The CDR3 has 19 residues. For the CDR3, the DNA is TGTGCTCTTGGGGAATTAGCGAGCTTCCTCTGGGGGATACGCCCTAAGCTCATCTTT. The encoded protein is CALGELASFLWGIRPKLIF.

Note on this clone: TCRdb records a much larger clone's protein for this DNA, with a difference at residue 8 that likely arises from a read error; the protein given is the translation of the DNA. The chain carries TRDV2 and TRDJ1; unclear D gene. Germline CDR1 is GEAIGNYY and CDR2 is EKD. The CDR3 sequence is 16 residues long. V lost 3 bases and J lost 0, with 16 bases in between. The CDR3 nucleotides are TGTGCCTGTGACCCCATCGGGAGCTTGTACACCGATAAACTCATCTTT. It yields the protein CACDPIGSLYTDKLIF.

Comments on this clone: The protein recorded in TCRdb matches a much larger clone and deviates from this DNA's translation at residue 13, suggesting a read error; the protein here is obtained by translating the DNA. The CDR3 coding sequence is TGTGCTCTTGGGGAACCAAGGCGCTTTACTGGGGGACTCTACACCGATAAACTCATCTTT. It yields the protein CALGEPRRFTGGLYTDKLIF. This chain connects TRDV1 to TRDJ1; 9 bases line up with TRDD3. The J gene is absent in TCRdb and was assigned here via DNA matching to germline. The V segment lost 1 base and the J segment 0 bases; nucleotides outside the gene matches: 15. From germline, CDR1 is TSWWSYY and CDR2 QGS. This CDR3 has 20 amino acids.

Remarks on this clone: TCRdb's protein, taken from a much larger clone, differs from this DNA's translation at residue 10, likely owing to a read error; the protein displayed comes from the DNA. The chain combines TRDV2 with TRDJ1; 7 nucleotides align to TRDD3. The CDR3 length is 16 residues. Germline CDR1 is GEAIGNYY and CDR2 is EKD. The trim removed 8 bases at V and 9 bases at J, leaving 23 bases unmatched. The CDR3 reads CASPLNVLGNILELIF. Written as DNA, the CDR3 is TGTGCCTCTCCCCTCAACGTACTGGGGAATATATTGGAACTCATCTTT.

To note about this clone: TCRdb shows a much larger clone's protein in place of this DNA's translation, and the two differ at residue 6, likely through a read error; the protein shown is translated from the DNA. The CDR3 DNA sequence: TGTGCTCTTGGGGAACATCGGTACCTTCCTACGGGGGTCCACTGTACCGATAAACTCATCTTT. This encodes CALGEHRYLPTGVHCTDKLIF. V gene TRDV1 combines with J gene TRDJ1; 9 bases are a match to TRDD2. Because TCRdb records no J gene, it was assigned here through a match of the DNA to germline. The CDR3 is 21 residues long. CDR1 is TSWWSYY and CDR2 is QGS in the germline V gene. J lost 2 bases, V lost 1 base, and 20 bases had no gene match.

This clone has just a few counts. TCRdb's entry gives the protein of a much larger clone, which mismatches this DNA's translation at residue 13, likely from a read error; the protein reported here is translated from the DNA. The rearrangement uses TRDV2 and TRDJ1, with TRDD3 matching 7 bases. TCRdb lists no J gene, so it was determined here by aligning the DNA to germline. CDR1 and CDR2 from the germline V gene are GEAIGNYY and EKD. The CDR3 contains 16 residues. In DNA form, the CDR3 reads TGTGCCTGTGACACTCTAGGGATACTCCACACCGATAGACTCATCTTT. This encodes CACDTLGILHTDRLIF.

Concerning this clone: With a far larger clone one base away, a read error is the likely cause. Distinct nucleotide sequences in the sample also encode this CDR3. The chain carries TRDV2 and TRDJ1; 8 nucleotides line up with TRDD3. The J gene comes from matching the DNA to germline here; TCRdb lacks it. The V segment lost 5 bases and the J segment 5 bases; nucleotides outside the gene matches: 9. The CDR3 runs to 14 residues. Germline V CDR1 and CDR2: GEAIGNYY, EKD. The chain's CDR3 is CACGGGDTADKLIF. The CDR3, as DNA: TGTGCCTGTGGGGGTGGGGATACAGCTGATAAACTCATCTTT.

This clone appeared many times. A read error likely explains this, since a far larger clone differs by one base. Different DNA sequences within this sample yield the same CDR3. The V and J genes are TRDV3 and TRDJ1, with TRDD3 identical over 13 bases. The CDR3 contains 14 residues. Germline assignment: CDR1 TVYSNPD and CDR2 GDNSRS (reference sequence). The CDR3 loop is CAFSITGGYDKLIF. The CDR3 coding sequence is TGTGCCTTTAGCATTACTGGGGGATACGATAAACTCATCTTC.

This clone showed up just a few times. This DNA translates differently at residue 9 from the TCRdb protein, which is that of a much larger clone; a read error is likely, and the protein shown is the DNA's own translation. The chain carries TRDV2 and TRDJ1; no reliable D call. The J gene, missing from TCRdb, was assigned here through DNA to germline matching. The CDR3 length is 15 residues. Germline V lookup: CDR1 GEAIGNYY, CDR2 EKD. V lost 0 bases, J lost 1 base, and 11 bases lay in between. The CDR3 sequence is CACDTVGACTDKLIF. As DNA, the CDR3 is TGTGCCTGTGACACCGTCGGGGCGTGCACCGATAAACTCATCTTT.

In this sample, this clone turned up a few times. The translation of this DNA and the TCRdb protein of a much larger clone differ at residue 4, probably owing to a read error; the protein shown here is translated from the DNA. The J gene is TRDJ1, the V gene TRDV2; weak D call: TRDD2 (6 bases). Matching the DNA to germline supplied the J gene, which TCRdb does not give. CDR1 and CDR2 from the germline V gene are GEAIGNYY and EKD. The CDR3 covers 14 residues. V was shortened by 5 bases and J by 0 bases, with 12 bases between the two germline ends. The chain's CDR3 is CACGFLADTDKLIF. CDR3 DNA: TGTGCCTGTGGTTTCCTAGCGGACACCGATAAACTCATCTTT.

This clone was seen at least ten times. With a far larger clone one base away, a read error is the likely cause. The CDR3 region has the DNA TGTGCCTGTGACGCCGTGAGCCCTACCCGTGCGATGGGGGTCCTCCACACCGATAAACTCATCTTT. As protein: CACDAVSPTRAMGVLHTDKLIF. This chain uses TRDV2 with TRDJ1; possibly TRDD3 for D (6 bases). Trimming shortened V by 3 bases and J by 0 bases, and 34 bases separated the two germline ends. Germline assignment: CDR1 GEAIGNYY and CDR2 EKD. CDR3 length equals 22 residues.